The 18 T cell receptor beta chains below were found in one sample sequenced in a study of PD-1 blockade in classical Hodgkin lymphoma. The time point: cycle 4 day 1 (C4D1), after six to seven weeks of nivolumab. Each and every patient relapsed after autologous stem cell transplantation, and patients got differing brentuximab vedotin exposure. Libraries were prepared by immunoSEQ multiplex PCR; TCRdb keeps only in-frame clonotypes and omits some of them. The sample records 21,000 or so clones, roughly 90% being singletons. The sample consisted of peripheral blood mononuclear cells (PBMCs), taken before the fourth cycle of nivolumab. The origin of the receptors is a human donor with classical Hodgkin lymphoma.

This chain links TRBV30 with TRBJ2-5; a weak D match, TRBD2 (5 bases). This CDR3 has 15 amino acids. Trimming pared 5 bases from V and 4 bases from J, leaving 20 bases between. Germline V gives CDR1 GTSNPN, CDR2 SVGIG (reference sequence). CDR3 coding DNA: TGTGCCTGGGCCGAGAGCGGACCCTCCGCAGAGACCCAGTACTTC. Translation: CAWAESGPSAETQYF.

CDR3 sequence: CSVDQPGPIPNEQFF. CDR3 DNA sequence: TGCAGCGTTGACCAGCCGGGACCCATTCCCAATGAGCAGTTCTTC. This chain uses TRBV29-1 with TRBJ2-1; D assignment may be TRBD1 or TRBD2 (5 bases each). V was cut by 3 bases and J by 6 bases, with 18 bases left in between. This CDR3 spans 15 amino acids. The germline V gene encodes CDR1 SQVTM and CDR2 ANQGSEA.

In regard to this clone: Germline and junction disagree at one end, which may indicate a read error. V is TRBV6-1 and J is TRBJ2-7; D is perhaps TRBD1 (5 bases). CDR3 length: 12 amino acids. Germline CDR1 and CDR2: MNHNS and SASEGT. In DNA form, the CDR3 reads TGTGCCAGCAGTGAAGCGGAGACAGACTCTCACTTC. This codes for CASSEAETDSHF.

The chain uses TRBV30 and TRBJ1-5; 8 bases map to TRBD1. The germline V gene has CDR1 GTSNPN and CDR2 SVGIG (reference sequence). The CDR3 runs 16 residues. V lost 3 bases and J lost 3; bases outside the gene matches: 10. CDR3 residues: CAWSQRGQVYNQPQHF. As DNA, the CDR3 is TGTGCCTGGAGCCAAAGGGGACAGGTCTACAATCAGCCCCAGCATTTT.

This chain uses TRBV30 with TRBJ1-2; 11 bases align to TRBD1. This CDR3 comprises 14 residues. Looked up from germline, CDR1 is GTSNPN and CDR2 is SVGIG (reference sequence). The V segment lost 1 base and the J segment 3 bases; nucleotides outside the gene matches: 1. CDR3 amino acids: CAWSGDRGYYGYTF. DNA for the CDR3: TGTGCCTGGAGTGGGGACAGGGGGTACTATGGCTACACCTTC.

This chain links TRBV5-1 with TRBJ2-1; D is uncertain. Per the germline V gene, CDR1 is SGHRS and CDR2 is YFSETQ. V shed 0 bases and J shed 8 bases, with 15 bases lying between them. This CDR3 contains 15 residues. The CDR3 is CASSLEGSTGYEQFF. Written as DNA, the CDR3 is TGCGCCAGCAGCTTGGAAGGCAGTACCGGCTATGAGCAGTTCTTC.

The CDR3 DNA sequence: TGTGCCAGCAGCTTAGGAGGGACGGGGAACACTGAAGCTTTCTTT. As protein: CASSLGGTGNTEAFF. This rearrangement joins TRBV7-2 to TRBJ1-1; D may be TRBD1 (5 bases). Germline V CDR1 and CDR2: SGHTA, FQGNSA. V lost 1 base to trimming and J lost 1 base, with 10 bases between them. CDR3 length: 15 residues.

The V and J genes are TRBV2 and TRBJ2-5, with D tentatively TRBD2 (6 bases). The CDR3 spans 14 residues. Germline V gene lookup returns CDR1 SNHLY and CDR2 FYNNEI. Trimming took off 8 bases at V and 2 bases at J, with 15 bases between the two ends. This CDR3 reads CASQKWEAQETQYF. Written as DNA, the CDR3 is TGTGCCAGCCAGAAGTGGGAGGCTCAAGAGACCCAGTACTTC.

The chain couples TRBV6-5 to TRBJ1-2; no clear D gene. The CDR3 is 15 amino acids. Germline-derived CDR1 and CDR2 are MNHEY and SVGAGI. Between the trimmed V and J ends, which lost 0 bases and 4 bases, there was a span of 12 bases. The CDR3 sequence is CASSYSTFPSYGYTF. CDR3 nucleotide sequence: TGTGCCAGCAGTTACTCCACTTTCCCATCCTATGGCTACACCTTC.

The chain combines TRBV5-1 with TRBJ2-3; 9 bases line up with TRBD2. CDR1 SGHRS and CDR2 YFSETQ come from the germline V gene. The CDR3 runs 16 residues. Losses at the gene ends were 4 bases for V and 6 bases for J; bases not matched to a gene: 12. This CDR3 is CASSIGLAKAGDTQYF. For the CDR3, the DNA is TGCGCCAGCAGCATAGGACTAGCGAAGGCGGGGGATACGCAGTATTTT.

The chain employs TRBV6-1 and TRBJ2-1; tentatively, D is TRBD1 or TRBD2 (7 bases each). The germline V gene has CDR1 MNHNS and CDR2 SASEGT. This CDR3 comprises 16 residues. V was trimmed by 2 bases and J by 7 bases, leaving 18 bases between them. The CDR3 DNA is TGTGCCAGCAGTGAAACGCCGGCAGGGGGGGGGAATGAGCAGTTCTTC. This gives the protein CASSETPAGGGNEQFF.

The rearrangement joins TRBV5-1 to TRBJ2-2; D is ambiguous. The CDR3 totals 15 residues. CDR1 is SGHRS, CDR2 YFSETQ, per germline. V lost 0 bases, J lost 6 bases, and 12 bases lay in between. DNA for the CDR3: TGCGCCAGCAGCTTGGCCATGGTTGGTTCCGGGGAGCTGTTTTTT. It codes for CASSLAMVGSGELFF. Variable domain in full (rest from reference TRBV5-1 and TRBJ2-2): KAGVTQTPRYLIKTRGQQVTLSCSPISGHRSVSWYQQTPGQGLQFLFEYFSETQRNKGNFPGRFSGRQFSNSRSEMNVSTLELGDSALYLCASSLAMVGSGELFFGEGSRLTVL.

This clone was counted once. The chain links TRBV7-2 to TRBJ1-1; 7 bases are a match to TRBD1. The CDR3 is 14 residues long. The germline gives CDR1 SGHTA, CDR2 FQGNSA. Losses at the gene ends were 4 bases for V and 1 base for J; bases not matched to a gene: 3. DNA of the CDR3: TGTGCCAGCAGCTCTCAGGGGGGGAACACTGAAGCTTTCTTT. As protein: CASSSQGGNTEAFF.

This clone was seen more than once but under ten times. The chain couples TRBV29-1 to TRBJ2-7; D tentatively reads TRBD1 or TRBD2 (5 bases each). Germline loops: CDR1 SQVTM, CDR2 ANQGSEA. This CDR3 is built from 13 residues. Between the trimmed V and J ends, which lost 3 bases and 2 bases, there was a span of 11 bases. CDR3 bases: TGCAGCGTTGAGGGAGACAGTACCTACGAGCAGTACTTC. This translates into CSVEGDSTYEQYF.

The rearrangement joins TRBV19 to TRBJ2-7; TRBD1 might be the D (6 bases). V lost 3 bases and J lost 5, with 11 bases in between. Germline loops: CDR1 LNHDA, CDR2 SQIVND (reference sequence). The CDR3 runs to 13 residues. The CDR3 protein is CASSMQGKNEQYF. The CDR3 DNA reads TGTGCCAGTAGTATGCAGGGGAAAAACGAGCAGTACTTC.

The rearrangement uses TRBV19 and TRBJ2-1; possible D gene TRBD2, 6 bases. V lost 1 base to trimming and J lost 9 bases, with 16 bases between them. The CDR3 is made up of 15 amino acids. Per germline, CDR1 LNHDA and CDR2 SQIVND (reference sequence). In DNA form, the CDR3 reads TGTGCCAGTAGTATAGGGGGAGGCCTGCTTATTGAGCAGTTCTTC. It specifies CASSIGGGLLIEQFF.

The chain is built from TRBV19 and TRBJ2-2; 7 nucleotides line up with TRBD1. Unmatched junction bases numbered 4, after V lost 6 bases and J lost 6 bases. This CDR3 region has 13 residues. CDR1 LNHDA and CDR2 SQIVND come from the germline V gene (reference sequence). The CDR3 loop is CASSLDRAGELFF. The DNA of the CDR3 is TGTGCCAGTAGCTTAGACAGGGCCGGGGAGCTGTTTTTT.

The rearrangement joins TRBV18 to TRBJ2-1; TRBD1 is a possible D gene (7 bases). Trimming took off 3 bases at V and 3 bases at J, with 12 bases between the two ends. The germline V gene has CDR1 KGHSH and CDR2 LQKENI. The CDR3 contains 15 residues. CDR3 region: CASSPTGEDYNEQFF. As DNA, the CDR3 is TGTGCCAGCTCACCTACAGGGGAGGACTACAATGAGCAGTTCTTC.